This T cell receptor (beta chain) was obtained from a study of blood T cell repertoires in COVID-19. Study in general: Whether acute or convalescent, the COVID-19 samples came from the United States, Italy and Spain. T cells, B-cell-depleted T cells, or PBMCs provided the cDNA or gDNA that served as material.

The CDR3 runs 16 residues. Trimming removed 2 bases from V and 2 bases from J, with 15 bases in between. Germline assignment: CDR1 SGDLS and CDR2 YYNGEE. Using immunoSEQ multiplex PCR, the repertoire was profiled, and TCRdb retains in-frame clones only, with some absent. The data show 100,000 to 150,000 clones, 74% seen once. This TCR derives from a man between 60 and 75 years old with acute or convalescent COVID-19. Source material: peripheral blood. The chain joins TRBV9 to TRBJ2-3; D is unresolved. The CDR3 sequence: CASSVRSRSDTDTQYF. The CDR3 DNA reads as TGTGCCAGCAGCGTTCGGAGCCGGAGCGACACAGATACGCAGTATTTT. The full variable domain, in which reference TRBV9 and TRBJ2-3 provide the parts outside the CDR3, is DSGVTQTPKHLITATGQRVTLRCSPRSGDLSVYWYQQSLDQGLQFLIQYYNGEERAKGNILERFSAQQFPDLHSELNLSSLELGDSALYFCASSVRSRSDTDTQYFGPGTRLTVL.